A single sample gave rise to the 22 T cell receptor beta chains below, sequenced in a study of post-analysis software for immune sequencing data. Unique-molecular-identifier-tagged TCR beta cDNA libraries were used. TCRdb ran MiXCR on the PCR reads and lists one entry per CDR3 protein. The sample carries a few hundred thousand distinct CDR3 sequences, 34% recorded once. The antigens these receptors bind are not known. Study conclusions and caveats: Roughly five TRBV segments, including TRBV5-6, TRBV5-1 and TRBV20-1, were more frequent in patients than controls.

The sequencing sample was made of blood. Receptors were obtained from a girl aged 2 to 17 with multiple sclerosis.

The V call is TRBV20-1, the J call TRBJ1-4, with D tentatively TRBD1 (6 bases). This CDR3 contains 14 residues. The germline gives CDR1 DFQATT, CDR2 SNEGSKA (reference sequence). V gave up 2 bases and J gave up 2 bases, with 9 bases separating them. This CDR3 is CSARTQGTNEKLFF. CDR3 sequence (DNA): TGCAGTGCTAGAACCCAGGGGACTAATGAAAAACTGTTTTTT.

The rearrangement uses TRBV5-5 and TRBJ1-1; D unclear. Germline-derived CDR1 and CDR2 are SGHKS and YYEKEE (reference sequence). V was cut by 5 bases and J by 3 bases, with 23 bases left in between. The length of the CDR3 is 17 residues. The CDR3 sequence is CASSSYDGSGMYTEAFF. DNA of the CDR3: TGTGCCAGCAGTTCCTATGACGGGTCGGGGATGTACACTGAAGCTTTCTTT.

The genes are TRBV29-1 and TRBJ2-6; weak D call: TRBD1 (6 bases). Per germline, CDR1 SQVTM and CDR2 ANQGSEA. The CDR3 is 17 residues long. The V and J ends lost 8 bases and 0 bases respectively, with 20 bases between them. Here the CDR3 DNA reads TGCAGCCCCTCTGCCCCCGGGACAACCTCTGGGGCCAACGTCCTGACTTTC. Its protein is CSPSAPGTTSGANVLTF. Drawing the rest from reference TRBV29-1 and TRBJ2-6, the complete variable domain is SAVISQKPSRDICQRGTSLTIQCQVDSQVTMMFWYRQQPGQSLTLIATANQGSEATYESGFVIDKFPISRPNLTFSTLTVSNMSPEDSSIYLCSPSAPGTTSGANVLTFGAGSRLTVL.

This clonotype occurred a few times. This chain uses TRBV7-9 with TRBJ2-1; possible D gene TRBD1, 6 bases. The CDR3 runs to 14 residues. Germline values: CDR1 SEHNR, CDR2 FQNEAQ (reference sequence). Trimming removed 5 bases from V and 6 bases from J, with 14 bases in between. Here the CDR3 DNA reads TGTGCCAGCAGCCGTGGGCAGGGGTCCAATGAGCAGTTCTTC. It is translated as CASSRGQGSNEQFF.

This clonotype appeared a single time. The chain uses TRBV7-2 and TRBJ2-5, with D tentatively TRBD1 (6 bases). Germline values: CDR1 SGHTA, CDR2 FQGNSA. V dropped 6 bases and J dropped 0 bases, with 23 bases sitting between them. This CDR3 is built from 18 residues. Written as DNA, the CDR3 is TGTGCCAGCAGGAGGGGGTTTGGCACAGCAAGATACCAAGAGACCCAGTACTTC. Its translation is CASRRGFGTARYQETQYF.

This clonotype was found many times. The chain carries TRBV7-2 and TRBJ2-1; the D is unclear. V was clipped by 5 bases and J by 5 bases, with 13 bases between them. CDR1 is SGHTA and CDR2 is FQGNSA in the germline V gene. This CDR3 has 14 amino acids. The CDR3 here is CASSLGQRNNEQFF. CDR3 nucleotide sequence: TGTGCCAGCAGCCTCGGGCAGAGAAACAATGAGCAGTTCTTC.

This clonotype was seen a few times. The V and J genes are TRBV6-2 or TRBV6-3 and TRBJ2-5; 13 bases map to TRBD2. Germline assignment: CDR1 MNHEY and CDR2 SVGEGT. V dropped 3 bases and J dropped 0; count of bases not matched to a gene: 7. The CDR3 totals 18 residues. The CDR3 nucleotides are TGTGCCAGCAGTTATCCGACTAGCGGGGGGAGGTACCAAGAGACCCAGTACTTC. Its protein is CASSYPTSGGRYQETQYF.

The V and J genes are TRBV12-3 or TRBV12-4 and TRBJ1-2; TRBD1 agrees at 7 bases. CDR3 size: 13 residues. Trimming took 3 bases from V and 7 from J; bases not matched to a gene: 5. The CDR3 sequence is CASSLRGGAGYTF. In DNA form, the CDR3 reads TGTGCCAGCAGTTTGCGAGGGGGCGCTGGCTACACCTTC.

This clonotype turned up a few times. The CDR3 nucleotides read TGTGCCAGCAGCCCAGGACAGGGTGGCTCACCCCTCCACTTT. It specifies CASSPGQGGSPLHF. The V gene is TRBV11-2, the J gene TRBJ1-6; 8 bases match TRBD1. After removal of 5 bases from V and 10 bases from J, the junction contained 7 bases not matched to a gene. The CDR3 runs 14 residues. Germline CDR1 is SGHAT and CDR2 is FQNNGV.

The rearrangement links TRBV5-8 to TRBJ2-1; D gene uncertain. The germline CDR1 and CDR2 sequences are SGHTS and YDEGEE. The V and J ends lost 2 bases and 12 bases respectively, with 9 bases between them. The length of the CDR3 is 11 residues. The CDR3 DNA reads TGTGCCAGCAGCTTAGGGTGGGGGCAGTTCTTC. Translation: CASSLGWGQFF.

A remark on this clonotype: The germline gene is not matched at one end of the junction; a read error may be the cause. J is TRBJ2-5 and V is TRBV5-1; D ambiguous. The CDR3 has 13 amino acids. Germline-derived CDR1 and CDR2 are SGHRS and YFSETQ. The CDR3 is CASRGYTQEAQYF. CDR3 bases: TGCGCCAGCAGGGGCTACACTCAAGAGGCCCAGTACTTC. Full variable domain (outside the CDR3, taken from reference TRBV5-1 and TRBJ2-5): KAGVTQTPRYLIKTRGQQVTLSCSPISGHRSVSWYQQTPGQGLQFLFEYFSETQRNKGNFPGRFSGRQFSNSRSEMNVSTLELGDSALYLCASRGYTQEAQYFGPGTRLLVL.

This clonotype was observed a few times. The rearrangement links TRBV20-1 to TRBJ2-1; unclear D gene. CDR1 DFQATT and CDR2 SNEGSKA come from the germline V gene (reference sequence). V was pared by 0 bases and J by 12 bases, with 18 bases between. This CDR3 is 14 amino acids long. The CDR3 reads CSARDLGHPWAQFF. CDR3 nucleotides: TGCAGTGCTAGAGATTTGGGCCACCCTTGGGCGCAGTTCTTC.

This clonotype occurred a few times. The genes are TRBV20-1 and TRBJ2-1, with D perhaps matching TRBD1 or TRBD2 (5 bases each). Trimming shortened V by 0 bases and J by 5 bases, and 14 bases separated the two germline ends. The CDR3 covers 15 residues. Germline V CDR1 and CDR2: DFQATT, SNEGSKA (reference sequence). CDR3 protein: CSARDLRGPHNEQFF. As DNA, the CDR3 is TGCAGTGCTAGAGATCTAAGGGGACCGCACAATGAGCAGTTCTTC.

The rearrangement joins TRBV9 to TRBJ1-2; D is perhaps TRBD1 (5 bases). V lost 3 bases and J lost 8, with 11 bases in between. The length of the CDR3 is 12 residues. Germline V gene data show CDR1 as SGDLS and CDR2 as YYNGEE. The CDR3 sequence: CASSATRDGYTF. CDR3 sequence (DNA): TGTGCCAGCAGCGCGACCAGGGACGGCTACACCTTC.

This clonotype has only a few counts. The gene calls are TRBV29-1 and TRBJ2-2, with TRBD1 identical over 7 bases. The CDR3 loop spans 14 amino acids. V shed 5 bases and J 2 bases; nucleotides not matched to a gene: 5. CDR1 is SQVTM and CDR2 is ANQGSEA in the germline V gene. CDR3 protein: CSVPGTANTGELFF. The CDR3 DNA follows: TGCAGCGTTCCCGGGACAGCTAACACCGGGGAGCTGTTTTTT.

A remark on this clonotype: At one boundary the junction diverges from the germline segment, which might be a read error. This sequence joins TRBV5-1 and TRBJ2-7; the D gene is possibly TRBD2 (5 bases). Germline V CDR1 and CDR2: SGHRS, YFSETQ. The CDR3 length is 15 residues. As DNA, the CDR3 is TGCGCCTGCAGCTTGGTCGCGGGCAGCTCCTACGAGCAGTACTTC. This translates into CACSLVAGSSYEQYF.

This clonotype was seen a single time. The CDR3 here is CSATEGLAGVQETQYF. CDR3 in DNA: TGCAGTGCCACTGAGGGACTAGCGGGGGTCCAAGAGACCCAGTACTTC. V gene TRBV20-1 combines with J gene TRBJ2-5; TRBD2 aligns across 14 bases. The germline gives CDR1 DFQATT, CDR2 SNEGSKA (reference sequence). This CDR3 is built from 16 residues. Losses at the gene ends were 6 bases for V and 1 base for J; bases not matched to a gene: 7.

The chain is built from TRBV5-1 and TRBJ2-3, with a tentative D call TRBD1 (5 bases). V was trimmed by 2 bases and J by 2 bases, leaving 15 bases between them. The V gene's germline CDR1 is SGHRS and CDR2 YFSETQ. There are 16 residues in the CDR3. CDR3 DNA sequence: TGCGCCAGCAGCTTTGGGGCTGGGATACACACAGATACGCAGTATTTT. Protein sequence: CASSFGAGIHTDTQYF.

The rearrangement links TRBV5-6 to TRBJ2-1, with TRBD1 matching 9 bases. The CDR3 has 15 residues. J lost 8 bases, V lost 5 bases, and 11 bases had no gene match. Germline CDR1 reads SGHDT; CDR2 reads YYEEEE. The CDR3 DNA follows: TGTGCCAGCAGTCCCCCGGACAGGGGAATGTATGAGCAGTTCTTC. It codes for CASSPPDRGMYEQFF.

V is TRBV10-3 and J is TRBJ2-7; 11 nucleotides align to TRBD2. Germline trimming cut 4 bases from V and 1 base from J; bases unmatched to any gene: 6. Germline CDR1 reads ENHRY; CDR2 reads SYGVKD. The CDR3 length is 16 residues. The CDR3 coding sequence is TGTGCCATCAGTGGGGGACTAGCGGACCTTTCCTACGAGCAGTACTTC. Protein product: CAISGGLADLSYEQYF.

This clonotype occurred a few times. This chain joins TRBV27 and TRBJ2-3; D unresolved. The germline gives CDR1 MNHEY, CDR2 SMNVEV (reference sequence). The CDR3 consists of 10 residues. V was cut by 11 bases and J by 4 bases, with 7 bases left in between. The CDR3 here is CAPVSDTQYF. The CDR3 DNA sequence: TGTGCCCCCGTTTCAGATACGCAGTATTTT.

The V and J genes are TRBV5-1 and TRBJ1-2; TRBD1 is a possible D gene (6 bases). Deletions cut 0 bases from V and 1 base from J, with 10 bases between. The germline gives CDR1 SGHRS, CDR2 YFSETQ. This CDR3 has 15 residues. CDR3 loop: CASSLDGGLNYGYTF. CDR3 bases: TGCGCCAGCAGCTTGGACGGGGGCCTTAACTATGGCTACACCTTC.